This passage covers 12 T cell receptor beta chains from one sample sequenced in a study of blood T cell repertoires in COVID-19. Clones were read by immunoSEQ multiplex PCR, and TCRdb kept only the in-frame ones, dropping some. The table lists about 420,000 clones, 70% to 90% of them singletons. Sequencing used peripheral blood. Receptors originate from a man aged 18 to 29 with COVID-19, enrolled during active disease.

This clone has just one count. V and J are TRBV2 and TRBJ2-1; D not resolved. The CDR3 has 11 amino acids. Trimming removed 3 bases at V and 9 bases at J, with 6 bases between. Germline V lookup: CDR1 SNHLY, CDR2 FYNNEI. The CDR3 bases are TGTGCCAGCAGTGAGACGGGTGAGCAGTTCTTC. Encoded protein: CASSETGEQFF.

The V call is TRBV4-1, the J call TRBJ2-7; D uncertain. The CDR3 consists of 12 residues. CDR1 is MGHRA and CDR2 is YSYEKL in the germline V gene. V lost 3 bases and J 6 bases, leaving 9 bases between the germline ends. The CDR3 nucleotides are TGCGCCAGCAGCCATCACAGTTTCGAGCAGTACTTC. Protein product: CASSHHSFEQYF.

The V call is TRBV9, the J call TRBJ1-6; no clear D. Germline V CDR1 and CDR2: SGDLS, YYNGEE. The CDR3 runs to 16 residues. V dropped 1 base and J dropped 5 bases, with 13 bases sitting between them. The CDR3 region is CASSVNVGGNNSPLHF. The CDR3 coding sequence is TGTGCCAGCAGCGTAAATGTTGGAGGGAATAATTCACCCCTCCACTTT.

CDR3 sequence: CASSLGASAGNTIYF. DNA for the CDR3: TGCGCCAGCAGCTTGGGGGCCTCGGCTGGAAACACCATATATTTT. The chain has TRBV5-1 and TRBJ1-3; D uncertain. The CDR3 sequence is 15 residues long. Germline assignment: CDR1 SGHRS and CDR2 YFSETQ. Trimming cost V 0 bases and J 2 bases, with 9 bases left between them.

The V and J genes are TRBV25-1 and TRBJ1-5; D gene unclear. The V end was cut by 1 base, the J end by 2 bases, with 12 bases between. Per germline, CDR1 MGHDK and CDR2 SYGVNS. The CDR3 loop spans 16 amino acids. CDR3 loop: CASSELGSGCNQPQHF. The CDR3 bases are TGTGCCAGCAGTGAATTAGGCAGCGGTTGCAATCAGCCCCAGCATTTT.

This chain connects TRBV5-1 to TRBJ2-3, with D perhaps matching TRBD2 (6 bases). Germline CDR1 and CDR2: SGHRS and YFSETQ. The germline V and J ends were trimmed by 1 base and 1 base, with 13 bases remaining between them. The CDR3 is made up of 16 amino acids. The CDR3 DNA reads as TGCGCCAGCAGCTTGTTGGCGGGAAGAGGCACAGATACGCAGTATTTT. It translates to CASSLLAGRGTDTQYF.

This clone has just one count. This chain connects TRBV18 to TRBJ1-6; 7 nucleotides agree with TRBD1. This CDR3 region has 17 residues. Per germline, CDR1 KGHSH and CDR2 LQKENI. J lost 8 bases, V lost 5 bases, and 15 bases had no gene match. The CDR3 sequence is CASSALTGLGTDSPLHF. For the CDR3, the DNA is TGTGCCAGCTCAGCCCTGACAGGGTTGGGTACAGATTCACCCCTCCACTTT.

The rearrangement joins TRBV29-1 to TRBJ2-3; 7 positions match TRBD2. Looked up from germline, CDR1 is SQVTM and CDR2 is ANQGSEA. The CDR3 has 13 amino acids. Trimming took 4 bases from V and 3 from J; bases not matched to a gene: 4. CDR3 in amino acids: CSVARLATDTQYF. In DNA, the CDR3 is TGCAGCGTTGCGCGACTAGCTACAGATACGCAGTATTTT.

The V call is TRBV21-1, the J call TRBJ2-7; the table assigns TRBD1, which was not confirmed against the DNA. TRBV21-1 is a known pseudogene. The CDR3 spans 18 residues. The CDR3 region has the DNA TGTACCAGCAGCAAACAGGACAGGGCTACTAAAAACCCCTACGAGCAGTACTTC. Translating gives CTSSKQDRATKNPYEQYF.

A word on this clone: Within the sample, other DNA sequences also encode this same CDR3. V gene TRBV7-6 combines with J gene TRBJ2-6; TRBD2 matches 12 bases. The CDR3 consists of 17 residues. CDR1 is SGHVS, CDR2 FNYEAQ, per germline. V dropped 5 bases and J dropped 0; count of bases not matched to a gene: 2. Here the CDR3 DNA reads TGTGCCAGCAGCACGGGACTAGCGGGCTCTGGGGCCAACGTCCTGACTTTC. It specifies CASSTGLAGSGANVLTF.

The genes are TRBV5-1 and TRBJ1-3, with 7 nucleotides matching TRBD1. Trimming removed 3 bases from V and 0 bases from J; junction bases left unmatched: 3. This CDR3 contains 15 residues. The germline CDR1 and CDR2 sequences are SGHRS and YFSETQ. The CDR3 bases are TGCGCCAGCAGCTCGGGACAGAACTCTGGAAACACCATATATTTT. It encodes CASSSGQNSGNTIYF. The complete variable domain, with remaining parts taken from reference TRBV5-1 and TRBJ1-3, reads KAGVTQTPRYLIKTRGQQVTLSCSPISGHRSVSWYQQTPGQGLQFLFEYFSETQRNKGNFPGRFSGRQFSNSRSEMNVSTLELGDSALYLCASSSGQNSGNTIYFGEGSWLTVV.

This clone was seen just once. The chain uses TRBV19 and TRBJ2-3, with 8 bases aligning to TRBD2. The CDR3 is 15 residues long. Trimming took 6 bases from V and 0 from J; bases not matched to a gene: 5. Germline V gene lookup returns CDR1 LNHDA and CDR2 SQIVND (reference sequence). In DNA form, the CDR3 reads TGTGCCAGTAGAATAACGGGAGGGAGCACAGATACGCAGTATTTT. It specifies CASRITGGSTDTQYF.